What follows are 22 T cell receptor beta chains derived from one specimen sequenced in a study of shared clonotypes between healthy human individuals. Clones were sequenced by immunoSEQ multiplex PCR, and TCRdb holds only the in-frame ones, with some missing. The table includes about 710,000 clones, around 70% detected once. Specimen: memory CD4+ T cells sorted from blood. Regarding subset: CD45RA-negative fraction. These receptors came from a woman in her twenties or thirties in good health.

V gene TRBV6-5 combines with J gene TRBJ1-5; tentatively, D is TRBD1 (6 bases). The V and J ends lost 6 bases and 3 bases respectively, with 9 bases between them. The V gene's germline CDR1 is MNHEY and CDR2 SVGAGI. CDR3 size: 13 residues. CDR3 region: CASSQGSNQPQHF. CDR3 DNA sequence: TGTGCCAGCAGCCAGGGGTCCAATCAGCCCCAGCATTTT.

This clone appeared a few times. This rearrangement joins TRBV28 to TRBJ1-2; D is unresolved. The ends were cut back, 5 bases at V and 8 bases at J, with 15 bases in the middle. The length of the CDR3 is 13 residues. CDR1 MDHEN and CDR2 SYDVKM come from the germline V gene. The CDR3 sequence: CASSTLGVQGYTF. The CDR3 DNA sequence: TGTGCCAGCAGTACCCTCGGGGTGCAAGGCTACACCTTC.

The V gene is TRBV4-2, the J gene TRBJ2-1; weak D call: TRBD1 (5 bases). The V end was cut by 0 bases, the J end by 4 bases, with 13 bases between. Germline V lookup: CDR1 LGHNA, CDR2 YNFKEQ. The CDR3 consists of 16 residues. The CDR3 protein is CASSQDGQGSYNEQFF. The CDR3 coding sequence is TGTGCCAGCAGCCAAGACGGGCAGGGATCTTACAATGAGCAGTTCTTC.

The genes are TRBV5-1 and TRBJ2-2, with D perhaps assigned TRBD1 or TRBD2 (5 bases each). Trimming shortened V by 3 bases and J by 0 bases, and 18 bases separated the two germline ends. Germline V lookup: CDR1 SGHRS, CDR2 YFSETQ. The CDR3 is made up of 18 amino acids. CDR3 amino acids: CASSSRGGSVTNTGELFF. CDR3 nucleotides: TGCGCCAGCAGCTCCCGTGGGGGTAGCGTAACGAACACCGGGGAGCTGTTTTTT.

The CDR3 sequence is CASSQDRYRQVPSYNEQFF. The CDR3, as DNA: TGCGCCAGCAGCCAAGATCGTTATCGCCAGGTGCCCTCCTACAATGAGCAGTTCTTC. V usage is TRBV4-1 and J usage is TRBJ2-1; no firm D call. The V gene lost 0 bases and the J gene lost 0 bases, with 18 bases spanning the gap. Germline V gives CDR1 MGHRA, CDR2 YSYEKL. There are 19 residues in the CDR3.

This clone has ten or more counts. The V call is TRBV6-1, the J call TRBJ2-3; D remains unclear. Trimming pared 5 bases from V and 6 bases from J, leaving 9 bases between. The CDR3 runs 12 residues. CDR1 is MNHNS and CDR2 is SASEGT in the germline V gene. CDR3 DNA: TGTGCCAGCAGTAGAACGTGGGATACGCAGTATTTT. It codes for CASSRTWDTQYF.

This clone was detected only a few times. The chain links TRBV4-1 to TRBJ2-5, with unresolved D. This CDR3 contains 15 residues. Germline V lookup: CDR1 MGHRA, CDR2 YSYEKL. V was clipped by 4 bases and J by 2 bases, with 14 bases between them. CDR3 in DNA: TGCGCCAGCAGCCCCTTAGGCCAGAGGCAAGAGACCCAGTACTTC. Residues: CASSPLGQRQETQYF.

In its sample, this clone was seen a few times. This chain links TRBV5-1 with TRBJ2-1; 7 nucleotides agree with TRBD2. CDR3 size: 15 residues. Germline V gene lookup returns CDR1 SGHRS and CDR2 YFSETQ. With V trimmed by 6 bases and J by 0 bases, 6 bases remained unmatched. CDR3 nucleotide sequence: TGCGCCAGCAACAACGGGGGGAGCTCCTACAATGAGCAGTTCTTC. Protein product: CASNNGGSSYNEQFF.

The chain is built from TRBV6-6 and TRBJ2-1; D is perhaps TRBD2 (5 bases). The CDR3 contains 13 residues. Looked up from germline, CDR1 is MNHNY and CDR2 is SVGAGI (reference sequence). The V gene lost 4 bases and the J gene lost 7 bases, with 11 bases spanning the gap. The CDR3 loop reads CASSWSRENEQFF. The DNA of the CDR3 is TGTGCCAGCAGTTGGTCTAGGGAGAATGAGCAGTTCTTC.

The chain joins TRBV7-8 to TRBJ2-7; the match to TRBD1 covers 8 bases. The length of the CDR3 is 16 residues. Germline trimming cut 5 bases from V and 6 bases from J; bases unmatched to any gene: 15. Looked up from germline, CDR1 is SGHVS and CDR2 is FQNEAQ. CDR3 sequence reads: CASSLKGQVPTGEQYF. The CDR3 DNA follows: TGTGCCAGCAGCCTTAAGGGACAGGTCCCAACCGGCGAGCAGTACTTC. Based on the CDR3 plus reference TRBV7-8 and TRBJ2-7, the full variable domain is GAGVSQSPRYKVAKRGQDVALRCDPISGHVSLFWYQQALGQGPEFLTYFQNEAQLDKSGLPSDRFFAERPEGSVSTLKIQRTQQEDSAVYLCASSLKGQVPTGEQYFGPGTRLTVT.

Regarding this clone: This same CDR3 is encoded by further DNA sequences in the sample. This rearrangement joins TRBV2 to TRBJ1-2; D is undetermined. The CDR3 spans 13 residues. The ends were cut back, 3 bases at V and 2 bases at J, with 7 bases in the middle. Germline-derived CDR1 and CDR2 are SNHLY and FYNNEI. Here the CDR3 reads CASSDSGNYGYTF. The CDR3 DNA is TGTGCCAGCAGTGATTCGGGGAACTATGGCTACACCTTC.

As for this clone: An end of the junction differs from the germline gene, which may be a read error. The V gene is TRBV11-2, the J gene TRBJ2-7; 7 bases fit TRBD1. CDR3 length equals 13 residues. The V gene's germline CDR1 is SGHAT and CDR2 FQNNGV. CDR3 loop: CASSVDRVNEQYF. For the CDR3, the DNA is TGTGCCAGCAGCGTAGACAGGGTCAACGAGCAGTACTTC.

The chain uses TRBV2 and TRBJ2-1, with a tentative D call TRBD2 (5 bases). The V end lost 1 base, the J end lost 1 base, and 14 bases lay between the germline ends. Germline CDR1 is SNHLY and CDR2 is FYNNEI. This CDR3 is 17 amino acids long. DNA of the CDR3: TGTGCCAGCAGTGAAGTGAGTAGCGATAAGTCCTACAATGAGCAGTTCTTC. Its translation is CASSEVSSDKSYNEQFF.

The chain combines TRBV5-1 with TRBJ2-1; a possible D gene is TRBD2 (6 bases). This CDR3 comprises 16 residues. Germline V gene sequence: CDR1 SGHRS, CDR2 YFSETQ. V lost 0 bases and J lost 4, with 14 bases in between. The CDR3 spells CASSLGSTSSYNEQFF. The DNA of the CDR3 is TGCGCCAGCAGCTTGGGGTCGACTAGTTCTTACAATGAGCAGTTCTTC.

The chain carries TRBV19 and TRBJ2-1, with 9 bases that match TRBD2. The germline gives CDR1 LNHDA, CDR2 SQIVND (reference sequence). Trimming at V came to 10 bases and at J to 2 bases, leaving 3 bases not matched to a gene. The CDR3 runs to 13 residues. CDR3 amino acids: CAISSGAYNEQFF. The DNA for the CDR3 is TGTGCCATATCTAGCGGGGCCTACAATGAGCAGTTCTTC.

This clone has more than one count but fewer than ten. The CDR3 region has the DNA TGTGCCACCAGCAACCCGACAGGGACCCCCACAGATACGCAGTATTTT. Its protein product is CATSNPTGTPTDTQYF. V is TRBV15 and J is TRBJ2-3; the match to TRBD1 covers 7 bases. CDR1 is LNHNV, CDR2 YYDKDF, per germline (reference sequence). The CDR3 has 16 residues. Trimming at V came to 4 bases and at J to 2 bases, leaving 9 bases not matched to a gene.

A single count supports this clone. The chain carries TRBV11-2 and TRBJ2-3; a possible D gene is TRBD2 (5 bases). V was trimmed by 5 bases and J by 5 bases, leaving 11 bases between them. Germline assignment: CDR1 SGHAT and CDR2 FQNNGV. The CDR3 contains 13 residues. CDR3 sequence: CASSPQRRDTQYF. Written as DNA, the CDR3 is TGTGCCAGCAGCCCACAGCGGCGAGATACGCAGTATTTT.

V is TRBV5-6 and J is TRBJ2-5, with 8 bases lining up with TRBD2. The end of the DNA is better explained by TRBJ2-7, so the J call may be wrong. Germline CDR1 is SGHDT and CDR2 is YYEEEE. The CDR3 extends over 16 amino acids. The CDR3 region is CASSFRSGSFPYEQYF. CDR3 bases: TGTGCCAGCAGCTTCCGCAGCGGGAGCTTCCCCTACGAGCAGTACTTC.

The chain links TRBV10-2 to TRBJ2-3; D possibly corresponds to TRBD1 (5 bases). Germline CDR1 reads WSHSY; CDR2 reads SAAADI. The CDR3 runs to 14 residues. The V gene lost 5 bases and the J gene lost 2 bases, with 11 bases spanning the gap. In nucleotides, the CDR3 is TGCGCCAGCAGTCAGCAGGGCCCCACAGATACGCAGTATTTT. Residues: CASSQQGPTDTQYF.

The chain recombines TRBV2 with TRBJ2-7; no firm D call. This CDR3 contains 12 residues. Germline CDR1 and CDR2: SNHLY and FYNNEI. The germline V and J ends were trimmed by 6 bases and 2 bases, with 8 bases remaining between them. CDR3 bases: TGTGCCAGCAGGGCTCTCACCTACGAGCAGTACTTC. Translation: CASRALTYEQYF.

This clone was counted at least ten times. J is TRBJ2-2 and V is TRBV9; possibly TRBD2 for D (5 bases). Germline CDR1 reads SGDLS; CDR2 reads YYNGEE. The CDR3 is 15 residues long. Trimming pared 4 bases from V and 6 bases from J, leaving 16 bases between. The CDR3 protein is CASSYDYHTAGELFF. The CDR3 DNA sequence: TGTGCCAGCAGCTACGACTACCATACGGCCGGGGAGCTGTTTTTT.

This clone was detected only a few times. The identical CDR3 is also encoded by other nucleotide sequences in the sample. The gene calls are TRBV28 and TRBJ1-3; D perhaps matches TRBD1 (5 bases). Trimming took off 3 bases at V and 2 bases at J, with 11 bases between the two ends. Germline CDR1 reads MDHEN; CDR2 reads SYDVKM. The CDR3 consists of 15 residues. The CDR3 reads CASSFRGATGNTIYF. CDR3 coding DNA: TGTGCCAGCAGTTTCAGAGGGGCCACTGGAAACACCATATATTTT.